This entry lists 7 T cell receptor beta chains sequenced from one sample in a study of beta chain features in type 1 diabetes. The sequenced template was cDNA made from the entire isolated RNA. Produced via immunoSEQ multiplex PCR; TCRdb's table is partial and in-frame only. The table records about 330,000 clones, approximately 10% of them present only once. Sequencing was performed on naive CD4+ T cells from blood. All receptors derive from a woman in her 30s in good health.

This CDR3 is CASSEDRDYGYTF. Written as DNA, the CDR3 is TGTGCCAGCAGTGAAGACAGGGACTATGGCTACACCTTC. This chain connects TRBV25-1 to TRBJ1-2, with TRBD1 matching over 7 bases. CDR1 is MGHDK, CDR2 SYGVNS, per germline. After removal of 2 bases from V and 3 bases from J, the junction contained 0 bases not matched to a gene. The CDR3 has 13 residues.

This clone was found a few times. The V and J genes are TRBV7-9 and TRBJ1-2; weak D call: TRBD1 (5 bases). This CDR3 spans 13 amino acids. Germline CDR1 reads SEHNR; CDR2 reads FQNEAQ (reference sequence). The V and J ends lost 2 bases and 8 bases respectively, with 12 bases between them. CDR3 protein: CASSLTGPQGYTF. The CDR3 nucleotides read TGTGCCAGCAGCTTAACAGGACCCCAGGGCTACACCTTC.

The chain recombines TRBV4-2 with TRBJ2-5; 8 nucleotides match TRBD2. CDR3 length: 17 residues. The V gene's germline CDR1 is LGHNA and CDR2 YNFKEQ. The ends lost 2 bases at V and 4 bases at J; junction bases unmatched: 12. The CDR3, as DNA: TGTGCCAGCAGCCAAACATCCGGGACTAGGAGATCAGAGACCCAGTACTTC. It codes for CASSQTSGTRRSETQYF.

This chain joins TRBV4-2 and TRBJ2-2; D is possibly TRBD1 (6 bases). The V gene lost 4 bases and the J gene lost 2 bases, with 20 bases spanning the gap. Germline values: CDR1 LGHNA, CDR2 YNFKEQ. The CDR3 runs 18 residues. The CDR3 nucleotides read TGTGCCAGCAGCCCAGAAGGACCAGGGGCCGCAAACACCGGGGAGCTGTTTTTT. Residues: CASSPEGPGAANTGELFF.

The gene calls are TRBV30 and TRBJ2-2, with D perhaps TRBD1 (6 bases). Germline CDR1 and CDR2: GTSNPN and SVGIG (reference sequence). This CDR3 has 15 amino acids. V lost 0 bases and J lost 7, with 15 bases in between. The CDR3 sequence is CAWSVFGTGIGELFF. The CDR3 DNA reads as TGTGCCTGGAGTGTATTCGGAACAGGGATCGGGGAGCTGTTTTTT.

About this clone itself: The same CDR3 is also encoded by other DNA sequences in this sample. This chain uses TRBV18 with TRBJ2-7; D not certain. CDR1 is KGHSH, CDR2 LQKENI, per germline. This CDR3 is 14 amino acids long. Trimming removed 0 bases at V and 2 bases at J, with 8 bases between. The CDR3 DNA sequence: TGTGCCAGCTCACCACCTGGTAGCCCCTACGAGCAGTACTTC. Translation gives CASSPPGSPYEQYF.

The rearrangement links TRBV7-3 to TRBJ2-3, with D tentatively TRBD2 (5 bases). The ends were cut back, 2 bases at V and 6 bases at J, with 15 bases in the middle. The germline V gene has CDR1 SGHTA and CDR2 FQGTGA. The length of the CDR3 is 15 residues. The DNA of the CDR3 is TGTGCCAGCAGCTTACGGAGTGGGAGAGGGGATACGCAGTATTTT. It is translated as CASSLRSGRGDTQYF.